The table lists the clone carrying this T cell receptor beta chain with many counts. The data originate from a study of T cells in Graves' hyperthyroidism and ophthalmopathy. The CDR3 regions of TCR beta were amplified from RNA transcripts. The HTBI primer set served for first-round RT-PCR of the TCR CDR3. From the multiplex PCR reads, TCRdb called clonotypes with MiXCR, one entry per CDR3 protein. The sample lists about 280,000 distinct CDR3 sequences; 25% were seen once. The V end lost 2 bases, the J end lost 5 bases, and 16 bases lay between the germline ends. Germline V lookup: CDR1 LNHDA, CDR2 SQIVND (reference sequence). This CDR3 has 16 residues.

This clonotype was obtained from a man in his forties with Graves' hyperthyroidism that later progressed to Graves' ophthalmopathy. The sample comprised blood. The chain has TRBV19 and TRBJ1-5; tentatively, D is TRBD1 (5 bases). CDR3 protein: CASSIIRGSPHQPQHF. The CDR3 nucleotides read TGTGCCAGTAGTATAATTCGGGGCAGCCCCCATCAGCCCCAGCATTTT.